The 5 T cell receptor beta chains reported below all come from one sample, sequenced in a study of OX40 agonist ivuxolimab in advanced cancers. Generated by immunoSEQ multiplex PCR, the TCRdb table keeps only in-frame clones and is missing some. Of roughly 110,000 clones in the sample, about nine tenths are singletons; the top ten hold approximately 0.52%. Sequenced material: CD4+ or CD8+ T cells sorted from blood, taken in a trial of the OX40 agonist ivuxolimab. These receptors were collected from an adult with an advanced solid tumor such as melanoma, head and neck, liver or kidney cancer.

The chain has TRBV28 and TRBJ1-4, with D possibly TRBD1 on 5 matching bases. The CDR3 runs to 14 residues. The ends were cut back, 6 bases at V and 7 bases at J, with 15 bases in the middle. The germline V gene encodes CDR1 MDHEN and CDR2 SYDVKM. CDR3 nucleotides: TGTGCCAGCAGCCGGGGGACGGATGGTGAAAAACTGTTTTTT. Translated, it gives CASSRGTDGEKLFF.

The chain has TRBV6-6 and TRBJ1-4, with 11 bases identical to TRBD1. Germline V lookup: CDR1 MNHNY, CDR2 SVGAGI (reference sequence). The CDR3 runs 15 residues. V trimming: 5 bases; J trimming: 6 bases; junction bases outside the gene matches: 5. The CDR3 here is CASSDRDRGDEKLFF. CDR3 DNA: TGTGCCAGCAGTGACAGGGACAGGGGGGATGAAAAACTGTTTTTT.

The chain is built from TRBV7-8 and TRBJ2-1; D ambiguous. Deletions cut 5 bases from V and 0 bases from J, with 8 bases between. Germline values: CDR1 SGHVS, CDR2 FQNEAQ. CDR3 size: 14 residues. CDR3 sequence (DNA): TGTGCCAGCAGCCTGAGAAGCTCCTACAATGAGCAGTTCTTC. This sequence encodes CASSLRSSYNEQFF.

The rearrangement links TRBV7-2 to TRBJ1-1; tentatively, D is TRBD1 (5 bases). This CDR3 contains 15 residues. The germline V gene has CDR1 SGHTA and CDR2 FQGNSA. Trimming took 1 base from V and 5 from J, leaving 14 bases between them. The CDR3 DNA sequence: TGTGCCAGCAGCTTAGGCGGGTCAGGGAGAACTGAAGCTTTCTTT. This sequence encodes CASSLGGSGRTEAFF.

V gene TRBV19 combines with J gene TRBJ1-4; D possibly corresponds to TRBD1 (6 bases). The V gene lost 5 bases and the J gene lost 5 bases, with 15 bases spanning the gap. The CDR3 runs to 15 residues. Germline V lookup: CDR1 LNHDA, CDR2 SQIVND (reference sequence). CDR3 bases: TGTGCCAGTAGTCCACAGGGAAATGGGAATGAAAAACTGTTTTTT. It is translated as CASSPQGNGNEKLFF.